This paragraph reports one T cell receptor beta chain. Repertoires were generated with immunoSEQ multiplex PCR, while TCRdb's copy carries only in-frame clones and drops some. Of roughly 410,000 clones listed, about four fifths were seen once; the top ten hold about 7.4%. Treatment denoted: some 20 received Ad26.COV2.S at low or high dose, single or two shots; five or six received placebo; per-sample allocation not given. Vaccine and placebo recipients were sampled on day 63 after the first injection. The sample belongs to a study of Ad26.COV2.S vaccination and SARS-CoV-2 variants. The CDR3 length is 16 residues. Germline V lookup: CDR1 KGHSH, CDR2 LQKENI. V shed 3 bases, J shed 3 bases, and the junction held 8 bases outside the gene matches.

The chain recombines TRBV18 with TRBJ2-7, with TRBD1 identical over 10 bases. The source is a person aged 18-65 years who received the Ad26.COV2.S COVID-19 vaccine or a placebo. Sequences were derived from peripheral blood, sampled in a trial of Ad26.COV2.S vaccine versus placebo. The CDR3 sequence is CASSPRTGTGDYEQYF. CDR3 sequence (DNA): TGTGCCAGCTCACCTAGGACCGGGACAGGGGACTACGAGCAGTACTTC.